These 32 T cell receptor beta chains came from one sample sequenced in a study of blood T cell repertoires in COVID-19. Here immunoSEQ multiplex PCR was the method, and the copy in TCRdb shows in-frame clones only, minus some. Of approximately 220,000 clones detected, around 84% appear once; the ten largest clones hold approximately 2.9%. Sequenced input: peripheral blood. The receptor source for this set is a man aged 60 to 75 with acute or convalescent COVID-19.

This chain connects TRBV18 to TRBJ1-1, with D unresolved. The ends were cut back, 3 bases at V and 1 base at J, with 9 bases in the middle. Germline CDR1 KGHSH, CDR2 LQKENI. The CDR3 runs to 14 residues. CDR3: CASSPQSRNTEAFF. For the CDR3, the DNA is TGTGCCAGCTCACCGCAGTCTCGGAACACTGAAGCTTTCTTT.

This clone has only one observation. The chain uses TRBV7-2 and TRBJ2-1; 9 bases are a match to TRBD2. In germline, CDR1 is SGHTA, CDR2 FQGNSA. The CDR3 contains 13 residues. The V segment lost 3 bases and the J segment 8 bases; nucleotides outside the gene matches: 2. This CDR3 is CASSFKRGDEQFF. Written as DNA, the CDR3 is TGTGCCAGCAGCTTCAAGCGGGGGGATGAGCAGTTCTTC. Combining the CDR3 with reference TRBV7-2 and TRBJ2-1 gives the whole variable domain GAGVSQSPSNKVTEKGKDVELRCDPISGHTALYWYRQSLGQGLEFLIYFQGNSAPDKSGLPSDRFSAERTGGSVSTLTIQRTQQEDSAVYLCASSFKRGDEQFFGPGTRLTVL.

V and J are TRBV5-4 and TRBJ1-4; a weak D match, TRBD1 (6 bases). V lost 0 bases to trimming and J lost 8 bases, with 8 bases between them. The CDR3 extends over 13 amino acids. CDR1 is SGHNT, CDR2 YYREEE, per germline (reference sequence). CDR3: CASSLGGGEKLFF. The CDR3 nucleotides are TGTGCCAGCAGCTTGGGGGGGGGCGAAAAACTGTTTTTT.

J is TRBJ1-1 and V is TRBV18, with no clear D. Deletions cut 4 bases from V and 0 bases from J, with 9 bases between. There are 14 residues in the CDR3. Germline loops: CDR1 KGHSH, CDR2 LQKENI. This CDR3 reads CASSRDNMNTEAFF. The DNA for the CDR3 is TGTGCCAGCTCACGCGACAATATGAACACTGAAGCTTTCTTT.

The J gene is TRBJ2-7, the V gene TRBV9; a possible D gene is TRBD1 (5 bases). V was shortened by 4 bases and J by 6 bases, with 14 bases between the two germline ends. CDR3 size: 13 residues. Germline lookup yields CDR1 SGDLS and CDR2 YYNGEE. The CDR3 DNA sequence: TGTGCCAGCAGCTCCGGACATGGGCTCGAGCAGTACTTC. Protein sequence: CASSSGHGLEQYF.

This rearrangement joins TRBV11-2 to TRBJ2-7, with D tentatively TRBD2 (5 bases). Germline-derived CDR1 and CDR2 are SGHAT and FQNNGV. V was pared by 5 bases and J by 7 bases, with 21 bases between. The CDR3 consists of 15 residues. The CDR3 here is CASSERTAALVEQYF. The CDR3, as DNA: TGTGCCAGCAGCGAACGGACGGCGGCACTAGTGGAGCAGTACTTC.

CDR3 bases: TGCAGCGTTGGGGACGGCGGGAGTCAGCCCCAGCATTTT. This translates into CSVGDGGSQPQHF. The V gene is TRBV29-1, the J gene TRBJ1-5; tentatively, D is TRBD1 (5 bases). The CDR3 has 13 amino acids. CDR1 is SQVTM, CDR2 ANQGSEA, per germline. V was cut by 4 bases and J by 6 bases, with 13 bases left in between.

The V gene is TRBV5-1, the J gene TRBJ1-4, with 12 bases fitting TRBD1. The CDR3 has 19 amino acids. V was pared by 3 bases and J by 4 bases, with 13 bases of the junction left unmatched. Germline CDR1 SGHRS, CDR2 YFSETQ. CDR3 amino acids: CASSSHPGTGGSLNEKLFF. CDR3 DNA: TGCGCCAGCAGCTCTCATCCCGGGACAGGGGGCTCACTTAATGAAAAACTGTTTTTT.

The CDR3 bases are TGCGCCAGCAGCCAAGAGTTCGCGGGATTGTCGAATCAGCCCCAGCATTTT. Translated, it gives CASSQEFAGLSNQPQHF. The chain links TRBV4-1 to TRBJ1-5, with D hard to call. CDR3 length equals 17 residues. Germline loops: CDR1 MGHRA, CDR2 YSYEKL. The germline V and J ends were trimmed by 0 bases and 4 bases, with 16 bases remaining between them.

The V call is TRBV4-2, the J call TRBJ2-7; 8 nucleotides match TRBD2. V was pared by 0 bases and J by 1 base, with 11 bases of the junction left unmatched. CDR1 LGHNA and CDR2 YNFKEQ come from the germline V gene. This CDR3 has 18 residues. The CDR3 is CASSQDPVARGGSYEQYF. For the CDR3, the DNA is TGTGCCAGCAGCCAAGATCCCGTCGCGCGCGGGGGGTCCTACGAGCAGTACTTC.

In its sample, this clone was seen once. This chain connects TRBV18 to TRBJ2-7; TRBD1 aligns across 7 bases. Germline CDR1 reads KGHSH; CDR2 reads LQKENI. V shed 3 bases, J shed 0 bases, and the junction held 8 bases outside the gene matches. The CDR3 loop spans 16 amino acids. The CDR3 loop reads CASSPITGASSYEQYF. The CDR3 DNA reads TGTGCCAGCTCACCTATCACAGGGGCGAGCTCCTACGAGCAGTACTTC.

In this sample, this clone turned up once. The V call is TRBV18, the J call TRBJ1-5, with TRBD1 matching 7 bases. Trimming removed 4 bases from V and 0 bases from J; junction bases left unmatched: 12. The CDR3 sequence is 18 residues long. In germline, CDR1 is KGHSH, CDR2 LQKENI. The CDR3 sequence: CASSHNSGQKYSNQPQHF. The CDR3 DNA is TGTGCCAGCTCACACAACTCGGGACAGAAATATAGCAATCAGCCCCAGCATTTT.

The chain couples TRBV9 to TRBJ2-2; weak D call: TRBD1 (6 bases). The CDR3 runs 15 residues. Germline loops: CDR1 SGDLS, CDR2 YYNGEE. With 4 bases removed from V and 4 bases from J, the gap between germline ends came to 14 bases. CDR3 in DNA: TGTGCCAGCAGCCCACAGGGAGAGCCCACCGGGGAGCTGTTTTTT. Amino acid sequence: CASSPQGEPTGELFF. Combining the CDR3 with reference TRBV9 and TRBJ2-2 gives the whole variable domain DSGVTQTPKHLITATGQRVTLRCSPRSGDLSVYWYQQSLDQGLQFLIQYYNGEERAKGNILERFSAQQFPDLHSELNLSSLELGDSALYFCASSPQGEPTGELFFGEGSRLTVL.

The gene calls are TRBV27 and TRBJ1-5; TRBD1 aligns across 9 bases. CDR1 and CDR2 (germline): MNHEY, SMNVEV (reference sequence). CDR3 length equals 14 residues. Trimming cost V 4 bases and J 4 bases; bases outside gene matches: 2. CDR3 sequence reads: CASSSGQGNQPQHF. The DNA of the CDR3 is TGTGCCAGCAGTTCAGGACAGGGGAATCAGCCCCAGCATTTT.

The chain is built from TRBV5-1 and TRBJ2-5; a weak D match, TRBD2 (5 bases). The CDR3 is 13 amino acids. V was trimmed by 2 bases and J by 2 bases, leaving 7 bases between them. Germline CDR1 is SGHRS and CDR2 is YFSETQ. The CDR3 region is CASSFRGQETQYF. CDR3 bases: TGCGCCAGCAGCTTTCGAGGGCAAGAGACCCAGTACTTC.

The V gene is TRBV28, the J gene TRBJ2-5, with D maybe TRBD2 (6 bases). Germline assignment: CDR1 MDHEN and CDR2 SYDVKM. Trimming pared 8 bases from V and 7 bases from J, leaving 11 bases between. This CDR3 has 11 amino acids. The CDR3 spells CASGDGGTQYF. CDR3 DNA sequence: TGTGCCAGCGGAGACGGGGGGACCCAGTACTTC.

This chain joins TRBV2 and TRBJ2-1; D unresolved. V was trimmed by 6 bases and J by 5 bases, leaving 8 bases between them. Per the germline V gene, CDR1 is SNHLY and CDR2 is FYNNEI. The CDR3 is 12 residues long. CDR3 nucleotides: TGTGCCAGCAGCGAACAGAACAATGAGCAGTTCTTC. This codes for CASSEQNNEQFF.

The V call is TRBV6-5, the J call TRBJ2-7; possibly TRBD1 for D (6 bases). V dropped 5 bases and J dropped 3 bases, with 17 bases sitting between them. Per germline, CDR1 MNHEY and CDR2 SVGAGI. CDR3 length equals 15 residues. CDR3 DNA: TGTGCCAGCAGTCGACCCCGGGACACCTACTACGAGCAGTACTTC. Its translation: CASSRPRDTYYEQYF.

This chain joins TRBV19 and TRBJ2-7; 10 bases fit TRBD2. CDR3 length: 15 residues. After removal of 8 bases from V and 0 bases from J, the junction contained 7 bases not matched to a gene. From germline, CDR1 is LNHDA and CDR2 SQIVND (reference sequence). CDR3: CASRVLAGDSYEQYF. The CDR3 coding sequence is TGTGCCAGTCGAGTTCTAGCGGGGGACTCCTACGAGCAGTACTTC.

The chain employs TRBV19 and TRBJ1-5; 8 bases line up with TRBD1. The J segment lost 1 base and the V segment lost 5 bases, leaving 13 bases of the junction unmatched. The CDR3 has 18 residues. Germline CDR1 is LNHDA and CDR2 is SQIVND (reference sequence). Here the CDR3 reads CASSQGQVTVISNQPQHF. CDR3 DNA: TGTGCCAGTAGTCAGGGACAGGTTACCGTGATCAGCAATCAGCCCCAGCATTTT.

CDR3 region: CASNQGRRETQYF. In nucleotides, the CDR3 is TGTGCCAGTAATCAGGGGCGGAGGGAGACCCAGTACTTC. The chain recombines TRBV19 with TRBJ2-5; perhaps TRBD1 as D (6 bases). V was cut by 7 bases and J by 5 bases, with 14 bases left in between. Germline CDR1 and CDR2: LNHDA and SQIVND (reference sequence). The CDR3 spans 13 residues.

The chain is built from TRBV9 and TRBJ2-3; D possibly corresponds to TRBD1 (5 bases). Germline CDR1 SGDLS, CDR2 YYNGEE. V was trimmed by 1 base and J by 0 bases, leaving 9 bases between them. The CDR3 spans 15 residues. This CDR3 reads CASSVRGTSTDTQYF. CDR3 sequence (DNA): TGTGCCAGCAGCGTAAGGGGAACTAGCACAGATACGCAGTATTTT.

The chain employs TRBV5-4 and TRBJ2-7; TRBD2 might be the D (5 bases). This CDR3 comprises 12 residues. Germline loops: CDR1 SGHNT, CDR2 YYREEE (reference sequence). Trimming removed 0 bases from V and 5 bases from J, with 6 bases in between. The CDR3 region is CASSLDGNEQYF. In nucleotides, the CDR3 is TGTGCCAGCAGCTTGGACGGGAACGAGCAGTACTTC.

This rearrangement joins TRBV19 to TRBJ1-4; 8 nucleotides agree with TRBD1. The CDR3 extends over 15 amino acids. After removal of 5 bases from V and 8 bases from J, the junction contained 10 bases not matched to a gene. The germline V gene encodes CDR1 LNHDA and CDR2 SQIVND (reference sequence). CDR3 bases: TGTGCCAGTAGTTTCGACAGGGGTAATCGGGAAAAACTGTTTTTT. This gives the protein CASSFDRGNREKLFF.

The chain has TRBV6-5 and TRBJ1-5; D is uncertain. This CDR3 spans 13 amino acids. Trimming removed 6 bases at V and 4 bases at J, with 10 bases between. Germline-derived CDR1 and CDR2 are MNHEY and SVGAGI. The chain's CDR3 is CASSQTTNQPQHF. The CDR3 nucleotides are TGTGCCAGCAGCCAGACTACTAATCAGCCCCAGCATTTT.

The V gene is TRBV18, the J gene TRBJ2-6; TRBD1 is a possible D gene (6 bases). Germline CDR1 is KGHSH and CDR2 is LQKENI. The length of the CDR3 is 17 residues. Between the trimmed V and J ends, which lost 3 bases and 0 bases, there was a span of 12 bases. CDR3 loop: CASSPSTGSSGANVLTF. The CDR3, as DNA: TGTGCCAGCTCACCTTCGACAGGTTCCTCTGGGGCCAACGTCCTGACTTTC.

The gene calls are TRBV3-1 (or the pseudogene TRBV3-2) and TRBJ2-3; 9 bases line up with TRBD2. V dropped 3 bases and J dropped 1; count of bases not matched to a gene: 2. Germline values: CDR1 LGHDT, CDR2 YNNKEL (reference sequence). The CDR3 spans 15 residues. The CDR3 region has the DNA TGTGCCAGCAGCCATAGCGGGAGTGGCACAGATACGCAGTATTTT. Translated, it gives CASSHSGSGTDTQYF.

The V call is TRBV6-1, the J call TRBJ2-4; perhaps TRBD2 as D (6 bases). Deletions cut 3 bases from V and 7 bases from J, with 10 bases between. The CDR3 runs to 13 residues. CDR1 MNHNS and CDR2 SASEGT come from the germline V gene. CDR3: CASSDNGGNIQYF. The CDR3 DNA reads TGTGCCAGCAGTGACAACGGGGGTAACATTCAGTACTTC.

The V and J genes are TRBV24-1 and TRBJ2-5; TRBD1 matches at 11 bases. The V segment lost 3 bases and the J segment 5 bases; nucleotides outside the gene matches: 7. This CDR3 has 16 amino acids. Looked up from germline, CDR1 is KGHDR and CDR2 is SFDVKD. This chain's CDR3 is CATSDPRDRGGETQYF. CDR3 sequence (DNA): TGTGCCACCAGTGATCCCCGGGACAGGGGGGGGGAGACCCAGTACTTC.

The chain uses TRBV19 and TRBJ2-5; possibly TRBD1 for D (7 bases). The CDR3 consists of 13 residues. Trimming cost V 4 bases and J 6 bases, with 12 bases left between them. Germline assignment: CDR1 LNHDA and CDR2 SQIVND (reference sequence). CDR3 DNA: TGTGCCAGTAGTACAGGGGGGTCGAAGACCCAGTACTTC. Amino acid sequence: CASSTGGSKTQYF. The variable domain in full, with the rest retrieved from reference TRBV19 and TRBJ2-5, is DGGITQSPKYLFRKEGQNVTLSCEQNLNHDAMYWYRQDPGQGLRLIYYSQIVNDFQKGDIAEGYSVSREKKESFPLTVTSAQKNPTAFYLCASSTGGSKTQYFGPGTRLLVL.

The rearrangement joins TRBV9 to TRBJ1-4, with a tentative D call TRBD1 (6 bases). The ends were cut back, 4 bases at V and 5 bases at J, with 18 bases in the middle. CDR1 is SGDLS, CDR2 YYNGEE, per germline. The CDR3 sequence is 16 residues long. The CDR3: CASSPLPTGSNEKLFF. In DNA form, the CDR3 reads TGTGCCAGCAGCCCCCTCCCGACAGGCTCCAATGAAAAACTGTTTTTT. The variable domain in full, with the rest retrieved from reference TRBV9 and TRBJ1-4, is DSGVTQTPKHLITATGQRVTLRCSPRSGDLSVYWYQQSLDQGLQFLIQYYNGEERAKGNILERFSAQQFPDLHSELNLSSLELGDSALYFCASSPLPTGSNEKLFFGSGTQLSVL.

The rearrangement links TRBV29-1 to TRBJ2-1, with 11 bases matching TRBD2. After removal of 4 bases from V and 1 base from J, the junction contained 6 bases not matched to a gene. Germline-derived CDR1 and CDR2 are SQVTM and ANQGSEA. This CDR3 is 16 amino acids long. The chain's CDR3 is CSVGETSGVSYNEQFF. CDR3 nucleotides: TGCAGCGTTGGGGAGACTAGCGGGGTTTCCTACAATGAGCAGTTCTTC.